The T cell receptor beta chain described here comes from a study of prognosis after radiotherapy for stage I lung cancer (dated by TCRdb to 2020 to 2023). Notes on the research overall: Between early 2018 and early 2019, nineteen patients with stage I NSCLC were enrolled in Nanjing, China. The study included 13 to 15 patients with newly diagnosed primary stage I lung tumors and roughly 5 with oligometastatic NSCLC after surgical resection of the primary tumor. Every patient was deemed medically inoperable, about a dozen because of comorbidities and about seven because they refused surgery. The cohort comprised around 14 men and about six women with a median age of about 70 years, ranging from roughly 50 to 84 years. Squamous cell carcinoma histology was identified in six to eight patients, and adenocarcinoma histology was identified in twelve patients. Using image-guided IMRT or VMAT, SBRT was delivered in 3 to 5 fractions at a biologically effective dose of at least 100 Gy. SBRT was not combined with any concurrent therapy in any patient. Distant metastases were developed by four of the 19 patients after SBRT, at a median of around seven months, whereas no significant progression was observed in the other 15 patients. This study profiled peripheral blood TCR beta repertoires from stage I NSCLC patients before and after stereotactic body radiotherapy and linked the repertoires to distant failure. For each of the approximately 20 patients, one blood sample was taken before SBRT and one after, so the study sequenced around 40 samples in total.

The CDR3 has 17 amino acids, counting the end cysteine and phenylalanine. Only the CDR3 portion is preserved as DNA: 51 bases, with reading frame beginning at the first base. CDR1 and CDR2 (MNHEY, SVGAGI) derive from the germline V gene. V ends up 0 bases short and J 6 bases short, with an unmatched junction base count of 8. No patient had a history of other malignancies or prior chemotherapy or radiotherapy, and all had node-negative disease on CT and PET/CT. At each of the two time points, six milliliters of peripheral venous blood were collected into EDTA tubes. PBMCs were isolated by Ficoll-Paque Plus density-gradient centrifugation. Right after collection, samples were placed at -80 degrees C and kept there until analysis. Overall study results and their limits: The study was limited by the small cohort and short follow-up, and independent validation of the study findings is required. Unique TCR clone counts fell after SBRT (median around 9,800 before versus under 8,000 after; Wilcoxon paired P=0.011). Tumor specificity of expanded TCR clones was not determined. None of the reported P values were adjusted for multiple comparisons. Differences in TRBV and TRBJ usage frequencies by metastasis status were reportedly observed in two V genes at baseline and in about 10 V and two J genes after SBRT. Post-SBRT Shannon entropy and its change from baseline were lower in patients who developed distant metastases; baseline Shannon entropy was not associated with metastases.

This clonotype was seen at least ten times. Its antigen is currently not known. Base qualities are not at hand, and no much larger clone is one base apart. Two rounds of multiplex PCR on genomic DNA were used to amplify the TCR beta CDR3 region. The first PCR round used primers specific to each TRBV and TRBJ gene, and the primer sequences were filed in Chinese patent CN105087789A. Universal primers were used in the second PCR round. The Roche High Pure PCR Template Preparation Kit was used to extract genomic DNA from frozen PBMCs. An Illumina HiSeq 3000 was used to sequence the libraries paired-end with 151 bp reads. Per the source publication's procedure: Raw reads lacking the multiplex PCR primer sequences were removed with CutAdapt. PEAR was used to merge high-quality paired reads into contigs. By alignment to reference sequences, MiXCR assigned TRB V, D and J gene segments to each contig. To remove sequencing errors, CDR3 sequences were clustered according to base quality and sequence similarity. Diversity was calculated as Shannon entropy divided by the natural log of the number of productive TCR sequences. To get clonality, Shannon entropy was divided by the natural log of the number of unique clonotypes, and that result was subtracted from one. Progression-free survival cut-offs for repertoire metrics were chosen using the Youden index of ROC curves, with analyses run in R 3.5.3. TCRdb trimmed the raw reads at Q25, called clones with MiXCR and kept productive beta chains. Each record represents a unique CDR3 protein, reported with the most common genes and DNA among its rows. The V and J calls and clone size come from TCRdb's table, not from the authors' own analysis. The sample table contains fewer than 25,000 distinct CDR3 sequences; only one count was recorded for 35% to 50% of them. The ten top clones hold around 50% of the sample.

Here the chain combines TRBV6-5 and TRBJ1-6; 7 junctional bases match TRBD1. This sample comprised PBMCs, obtained before or after stereotactic body radiation therapy (not recorded which). The sequence came from a donor aged 50 or older with non-small cell lung cancer. The CDR3 here reads CASSYSKGARGNSPLHF. In nucleotides, the sequence is TGTGCCAGCAGTTACTCGAAGGGGGCGCGGGGTAATTCACCCCTCCACTTT.